This paragraph covers one T cell receptor (beta chain) sequence. The V end lost 5 bases, the J end lost 4 bases, and 15 bases lay between the germline ends. CDR1 is SGHTA and CDR2 is FQGNSA in the germline V gene. The CDR3 length is 14 residues. This entry is derived from a study of control samples from healthy donors and cancer patients. Libraries were prepared by immunoSEQ multiplex PCR; TCRdb keeps only in-frame clonotypes and omits some of them. Among 82,000 or so clones, 85% to 95% were seen once, and the ten largest hold roughly 5%. This TCR derives from a young woman in good health. Material for sequencing was blood. This chain uses TRBV7-2 with TRBJ2-7, with D maybe TRBD1 (6 bases). The CDR3 loop reads CASSPWGLTYEQYF. The CDR3 DNA is TGTGCCAGCAGCCCTTGGGGGCTGACGTACGAGCAGTACTTC. Full variable domain (outside the CDR3, taken from reference TRBV7-2 and TRBJ2-7): GAGVSQSPSNKVTEKGKDVELRCDPISGHTALYWYRQSLGQGLEFLIYFQGNSAPDKSGLPSDRFSAERTGGSVSTLTIQRTQQEDSAVYLCASSPWGLTYEQYFGPGTRLTVT.